This TCR beta chain was identified in a study of T cells in Graves' hyperthyroidism and ophthalmopathy. Overall study findings and caveats: Clonotypes that were expanded in thyroid above 0.001 mostly appeared in blood too. Model-based prediction identified ophthalmopathy a median around 6.7 months prior to its onset.

CDR1 LNHDA and CDR2 SQIVND come from the germline V gene (reference sequence). There are 13 residues in the CDR3. Trimming took 5 bases from V and 4 from J; bases not matched to a gene: 4. Regions amplified from RNA transcripts were the TCR beta CDR3 regions. The primer set for the first-round RT-PCR of the TCR CDR3 was HTBI. MiXCR, applied by TCRdb to the multiplex PCR reads, yields one record per CDR3 protein. The sample has 500,000 to 750,000 distinct CDR3 sequences; roughly 46% are singletons. Patients counted as stable if ophthalmopathy did not develop within 18 months. Subjects aged 18 to 65 presented with newly diagnosed hyperthyroidism of less than 2 months' duration. There are many counts of this clonotype. Its specificity is not known.

The receptor was derived from a woman aged 18-29 years with Graves' hyperthyroidism. Material: peripheral blood or thyroid tissue (not recorded which). The V call is TRBV19, the J call TRBJ2-5, with TRBD1 matching 7 bases. CDR3: CASSERGRETQYF. The CDR3 DNA reads TGTGCCAGTAGTGAGAGGGGGCGAGAGACCCAGTACTTC.